Shown below are 23 T cell receptor beta chains from a single sample sequenced in a study of T cells in Graves' hyperthyroidism and ophthalmopathy. TCR beta CDR3 regions were amplified from RNA transcripts. In the first-round RT-PCR of the TCR CDR3, the HTBI primer set was used. TCRdb reanalysed the multiplex PCR reads using MiXCR and keeps one entry per CDR3 protein. This table has 500,000 or so distinct CDR3 sequences, roughly 16% appearing once. Source material: blood. The receptors originated from a woman younger than 45 with Graves' ophthalmopathy.

This clonotype was recorded many times. This chain links TRBV10-3 with TRBJ1-2; D is uncertain. Per germline, CDR1 ENHRY and CDR2 SYGVKD. CDR3 size: 14 residues. V lost 6 bases to trimming and J lost 3 bases, with 14 bases between them. The CDR3 DNA sequence: TGTGCCATCAGCCCTCCACACAGCGACTATGGCTACACCTTC. Protein sequence: CAISPPHSDYGYTF.

This clonotype occurred a few times. The V call is TRBV10-3, the J call TRBJ2-7, with 10 bases matching TRBD2. From germline, CDR1 is ENHRY and CDR2 SYGVKD. V lost 6 bases and J lost 5; bases outside the gene matches: 7. The CDR3 has 14 amino acids. The CDR3, as DNA: TGTGCCATCAGACCCCCTAGCGGGAGAAACGAGCAGTACTTC. Amino acids: CAIRPPSGRNEQYF.

This chain connects TRBV12-3 or TRBV12-4 to TRBJ1-3, with unresolved D. The germline V and J ends were trimmed by 7 bases and 4 bases, with 8 bases remaining between them. The CDR3 contains 12 residues. This chain's CDR3 is CASTLQGNTIYF. The CDR3 nucleotides read TGTGCCAGCACCCTACAGGGAAACACCATATATTTT.

This clonotype was seen ten or more times. J is TRBJ2-5 and V is TRBV13, with D possibly called TRBD1 or TRBD2 (5 bases each). Germline CDR1 reads PRHDT; CDR2 reads FYEKMQ (reference sequence). Between the trimmed V and J ends, which lost 6 bases and 0 bases, there was a span of 20 bases. The CDR3 length is 17 residues. The CDR3 loop is CASRGDLRDGYQETQYF. In nucleotides, the CDR3 is TGTGCCAGCAGGGGCGACCTCCGGGACGGATACCAAGAGACCCAGTACTTC. The variable domain in full, completed from reference TRBV13 and TRBJ2-5, reads AAGVIQSPRHLIKEKRETATLKCYPIPRHDTVYWYQQGPGQDPQFLISFYEKMQSDKGSIPDRFSAQQFSDYHSELNMSSLELGDSALYFCASRGDLRDGYQETQYFGPGTRLLVL.

The CDR3 protein is CASSSRGAEEAFF. Here the CDR3 DNA reads TGTGCCAGCAGCTCCCGCGGGGCGGAAGAAGCTTTCTTT. This chain joins TRBV7-2 and TRBJ1-1; the D gene is possibly TRBD1 (5 bases). Germline values: CDR1 SGHTA, CDR2 FQGNSA. The CDR3 is 13 residues long. V was clipped by 4 bases and J by 8 bases, with 14 bases between them.

The chain combines TRBV11-2 with TRBJ2-1, with D possibly being TRBD2 (5 bases). This CDR3 has 16 amino acids. Germline CDR1 is SGHAT and CDR2 is FQNNGV. The V and J ends lost 8 bases and 0 bases respectively, with 17 bases between them. The CDR3: CASRLWGGSSYNEQFF. CDR3 nucleotide sequence: TGTGCCAGCCGTCTCTGGGGTGGGAGCTCCTACAATGAGCAGTTCTTC.

This clonotype has only one observation. A much larger clone differs by one base, so this may be a read error. The chain joins TRBV2 to TRBJ2-7; perhaps TRBD2 as D (6 bases). The germline gives CDR1 SNHLY, CDR2 FYNNEI. The CDR3 contains 13 residues. DNA for the CDR3: TGTGCCAGCAACAGGAGGGTCTCCTACGGGCAGTACTTC. Its translation: CASNRRVSYGQYF.

The rearrangement links TRBV6-1 to TRBJ1-6; D gene uncertain. Germline V gene data show CDR1 as MNHNS and CDR2 as SASEGT. Trimming took off 0 bases at V and 4 bases at J, with 7 bases between the two ends. This CDR3 has 15 residues. CDR3 coding DNA: TGTGCCAGCAGTGAAGCTCCTGATTATAATTCACCCCTCCACTTT. Its protein is CASSEAPDYNSPLHF.

A word on this clonotype: This likely traces to a read error, being one base from a far larger clone. The rearrangement joins TRBV28 to TRBJ1-5; D gene unclear. The CDR3 extends over 13 amino acids. Germline CDR1 reads MDHEN; CDR2 reads SYDVKM. V lost 0 bases, J lost 4 bases, and 4 bases lay in between. CDR3 loop: CASSLWGNQPQHF. The CDR3 DNA follows: TGTGCCAGCAGTTTATGGGGGAATCAGCCCCAGCATTTT.

This chain joins TRBV7-8 and TRBJ2-2, with D hard to call. With 5 bases removed from V and 6 bases from J, the gap between germline ends came to 22 bases. The CDR3 totals 17 residues. Germline V gene sequence: CDR1 SGHVS, CDR2 FQNEAQ. CDR3 sequence (DNA): TGTGCCAGCAGCCCCCGGTCCGGTGAGAAAAAGGCCGGGGAGCTGTTTTTT. Protein sequence: CASSPRSGEKKAGELFF.

The rearrangement joins TRBV5-6 to TRBJ2-7; D unresolved. The CDR3 runs 16 residues. Germline CDR1 is SGHDT and CDR2 is YYEEEE. V was trimmed by 4 bases and J by 3 bases, leaving 20 bases between them. The CDR3 here is CASSPLPGLPGYEQYF. Written as DNA, the CDR3 is TGTGCCAGCAGCCCACTACCGGGCTTACCGGGCTACGAGCAGTACTTC.

This rearrangement joins TRBV9 to TRBJ2-1, with TRBD2 matching over 14 bases. From germline, CDR1 is SGDLS and CDR2 YYNGEE. The CDR3 extends over 15 amino acids. The V segment lost 4 bases and the J segment 8 bases; nucleotides outside the gene matches: 5. The CDR3 coding sequence is TGTGCCAGCAGCCCCGGACTAGCGGGAGGTGATGAGCAGTTCTTC. Translated, it gives CASSPGLAGGDEQFF.

This clonotype was found a few times. The V call is TRBV29-1, the J call TRBJ2-5, with a possible D match to TRBD2 (6 bases). Germline values: CDR1 SQVTM, CDR2 ANQGSEA. This CDR3 contains 13 residues. V was trimmed by 7 bases and J by 5 bases, leaving 17 bases between them. The CDR3 DNA reads TGCAGCGGCCTCTCGGGGGAGCGGGAGACCCAGTACTTC. This encodes CSGLSGERETQYF.

This clonotype has more than one count but fewer than ten. The chain carries TRBV29-1 and TRBJ2-7; 11 nucleotides line up with TRBD2. With 3 bases clipped from V and 3 bases from J, the junction kept 1 base outside the gene matches. From germline, CDR1 is SQVTM and CDR2 ANQGSEA. The CDR3 loop spans 13 amino acids. CDR3 sequence: CSVDLAGGYEQYF. Here the CDR3 DNA reads TGCAGCGTTGATCTAGCGGGAGGCTACGAGCAGTACTTC.

V gene TRBV6-1 combines with J gene TRBJ2-2, with 11 bases identical to TRBD1. The J segment lost 6 bases and the V segment lost 5 bases, leaving 8 bases of the junction unmatched. CDR1 is MNHNS and CDR2 is SASEGT in the germline V gene. This CDR3 has 16 residues. The CDR3 nucleotides are TGTGCCAGCAGTCCTACCCCGGGACAGGGGGCCGGGGAGCTGTTTTTT. It specifies CASSPTPGQGAGELFF.

There are many counts of this clonotype. The chain has TRBV28 and TRBJ2-1; 7 bases fit TRBD1. J was trimmed by 4 bases and V by 5 bases; bases with no gene match: 11. CDR1 is MDHEN and CDR2 is SYDVKM in the germline V gene. The CDR3 is 16 amino acids. CDR3 sequence: CASSLVTGQFYNEQFF. The CDR3 DNA follows: TGTGCCAGCAGTCTCGTTACGGGACAGTTTTACAATGAGCAGTTCTTC. Drawing the rest from reference TRBV28 and TRBJ2-1, the complete variable domain is DVKVTQSSRYLVKRTGEKVFLECVQDMDHENMFWYRQDPGLGLRLIYFSYDVKMKEKGDIPEGYSVSREKKERFSLILESASTNQTSMYLCASSLVTGQFYNEQFFGPGTRLTVL.

The chain has TRBV6-1 and TRBJ1-4; unclear D gene. The V end lost 6 bases, the J end lost 8 bases, and 19 bases lay between the germline ends. Per germline, CDR1 MNHNS and CDR2 SASEGT. The CDR3 runs to 15 residues. CDR3 DNA: TGTGCCAGCAGCCCTAGGATCCGAGGAGTAGAAAAACTGTTTTTT. Translated: CASSPRIRGVEKLFF.

With respect to this clonotype: Compared with germline, one end of the junction differs, possibly owing to a read error. The chain uses TRBV3-1 and TRBJ1-1; D is unclear. The CDR3 runs to 13 residues. In germline, CDR1 is LGHDT, CDR2 YNNKEL (reference sequence). The CDR3 loop reads CASSQGRNTKAFF. CDR3 DNA sequence: TGTGCCAGCAGCCAAGGACGGAACACTAAAGCTTTCTTT.

The chain carries TRBV5-4 and TRBJ2-1; 7 bases map to TRBD2. The CDR3 extends over 16 amino acids. The ends lost 4 bases at V and 7 bases at J; junction bases unmatched: 14. Germline V gene data show CDR1 as SGHNT and CDR2 as YYREEE (reference sequence). CDR3 in DNA: TGTGCCAGCAGCCAGGAGGTCGCTAGCGGCACTAATGAGCAGTTCTTC. This encodes CASSQEVASGTNEQFF.

This clonotype has at least ten counts. V gene TRBV9 combines with J gene TRBJ1-1, with D possibly matching TRBD1 (5 bases). The CDR3 has 13 residues. Looked up from germline, CDR1 is SGDLS and CDR2 is YYNGEE. The V gene lost 1 base and the J gene lost 11 bases, with 15 bases spanning the gap. The CDR3 DNA reads TGTGCCAGCAGCGTATCCTATGGGGACGCGGCTTTCTTT. This translates into CASSVSYGDAAFF.

This clonotype was counted between two and nine times. The rearrangement joins TRBV6-1 to TRBJ2-5; 9 nucleotides align to TRBD2. The ends lost 6 bases at V and 5 bases at J; junction bases unmatched: 10. The CDR3 runs 15 residues. The V gene's germline CDR1 is MNHNS and CDR2 SASEGT. The CDR3 DNA reads as TGTGCCAGCAGACCCTTTAGCGGGAGTATCGAGACCCAGTACTTC. This encodes CASRPFSGSIETQYF.

This clonotype was found many times. The V call is TRBV7-2, the J call TRBJ2-7, with TRBD1 matching over 10 bases. Trimming took 0 bases from V and 7 from J; bases not matched to a gene: 9. Germline V gene data show CDR1 as SGHTA and CDR2 as FQGNSA. The length of the CDR3 is 16 residues. The CDR3: CASSLAGQGIPKEQYF. DNA of the CDR3: TGTGCCAGCAGCTTAGCGGGACAGGGGATACCTAAGGAGCAGTACTTC.

This clonotype was observed a handful of times. The V call is TRBV4-3, the J call TRBJ2-4, with D perhaps being TRBD1 or TRBD2 (5 bases each). The CDR3 length is 16 residues. The germline V and J ends were trimmed by 0 bases and 2 bases, with 11 bases remaining between them. Germline assignment: CDR1 LGHNA and CDR2 YSLEER. Written as DNA, the CDR3 is TGCGCCAGCAGCCAAGATCTACCGGGGCCCAAAAACATTCAGTACTTC. Translation: CASSQDLPGPKNIQYF.